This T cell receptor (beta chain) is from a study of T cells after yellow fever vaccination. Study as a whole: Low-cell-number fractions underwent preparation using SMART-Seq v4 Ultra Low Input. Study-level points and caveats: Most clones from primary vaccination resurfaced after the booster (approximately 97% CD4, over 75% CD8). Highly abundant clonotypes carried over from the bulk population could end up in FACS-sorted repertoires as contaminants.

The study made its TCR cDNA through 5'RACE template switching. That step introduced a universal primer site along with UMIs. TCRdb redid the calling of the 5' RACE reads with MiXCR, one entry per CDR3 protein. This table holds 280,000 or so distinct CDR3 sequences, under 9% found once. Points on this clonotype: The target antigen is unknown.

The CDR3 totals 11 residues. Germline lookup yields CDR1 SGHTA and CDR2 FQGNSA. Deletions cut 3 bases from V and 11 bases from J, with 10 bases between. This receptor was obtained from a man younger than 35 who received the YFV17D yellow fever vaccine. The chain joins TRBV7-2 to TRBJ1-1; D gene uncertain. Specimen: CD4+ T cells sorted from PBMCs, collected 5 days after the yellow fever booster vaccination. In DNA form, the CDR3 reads TGTGCCAGCAGCTTTCAGAGGGAGGCTTTCTTT. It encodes CASSFQREAFF.